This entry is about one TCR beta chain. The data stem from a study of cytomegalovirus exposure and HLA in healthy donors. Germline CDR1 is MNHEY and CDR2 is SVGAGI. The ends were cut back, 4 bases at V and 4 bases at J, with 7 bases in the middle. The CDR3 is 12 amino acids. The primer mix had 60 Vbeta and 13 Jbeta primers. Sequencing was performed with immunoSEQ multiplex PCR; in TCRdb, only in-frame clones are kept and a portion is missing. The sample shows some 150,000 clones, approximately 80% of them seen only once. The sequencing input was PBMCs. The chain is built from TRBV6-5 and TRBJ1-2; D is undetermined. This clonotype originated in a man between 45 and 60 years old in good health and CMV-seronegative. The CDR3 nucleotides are TGTGCCAGCAGTTCCGGGAGCTATGGCTACACCTTC. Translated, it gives CASSSGSYGYTF.